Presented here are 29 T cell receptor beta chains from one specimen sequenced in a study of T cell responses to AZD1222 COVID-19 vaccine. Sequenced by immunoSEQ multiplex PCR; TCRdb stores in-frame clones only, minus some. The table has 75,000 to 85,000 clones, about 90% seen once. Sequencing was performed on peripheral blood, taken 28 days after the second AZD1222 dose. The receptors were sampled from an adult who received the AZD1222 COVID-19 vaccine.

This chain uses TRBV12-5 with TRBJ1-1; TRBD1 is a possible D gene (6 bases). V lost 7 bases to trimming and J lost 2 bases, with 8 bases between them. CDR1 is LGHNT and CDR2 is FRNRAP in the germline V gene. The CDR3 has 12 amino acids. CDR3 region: CASVGANTEAFF. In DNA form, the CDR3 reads TGTGCTAGTGTGGGGGCAAACACTGAAGCTTTCTTT.

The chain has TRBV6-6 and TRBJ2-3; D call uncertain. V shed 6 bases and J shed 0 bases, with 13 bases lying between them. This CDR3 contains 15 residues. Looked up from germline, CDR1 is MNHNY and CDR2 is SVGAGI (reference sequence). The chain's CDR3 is CASRLTVPSTDTQYF. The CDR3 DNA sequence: TGTGCCAGCAGGTTAACAGTTCCTAGCACAGATACGCAGTATTTT.

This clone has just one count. CDR3 sequence: CASKDSGQGKDEQYF. CDR3 bases: TGTGCCAGCAAAGACTCGGGGCAGGGTAAAGACGAGCAGTACTTC. The V and J genes are TRBV28 and TRBJ2-7; D may be TRBD1 or TRBD2 (5 bases each). Trimming left V 7 bases short and J 5 bases short, with 21 bases between. The germline CDR1 and CDR2 sequences are MDHEN and SYDVKM. The CDR3 is made up of 15 amino acids.

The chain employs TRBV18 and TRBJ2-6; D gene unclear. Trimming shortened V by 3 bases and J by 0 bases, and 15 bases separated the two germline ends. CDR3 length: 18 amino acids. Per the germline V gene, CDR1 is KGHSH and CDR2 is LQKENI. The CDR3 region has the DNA TGTGCCAGCTCACCCAGTACCGCTCCCCTCTCTGGGGCCAACGTCCTGACTTTC. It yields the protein CASSPSTAPLSGANVLTF.

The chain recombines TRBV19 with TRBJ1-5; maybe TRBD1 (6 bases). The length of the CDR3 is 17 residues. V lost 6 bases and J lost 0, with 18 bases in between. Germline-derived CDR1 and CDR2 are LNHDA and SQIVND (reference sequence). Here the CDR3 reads CASSRTETYYSNQPQHF. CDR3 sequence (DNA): TGTGCCAGTAGCCGGACAGAAACTTACTATAGCAATCAGCCCCAGCATTTT. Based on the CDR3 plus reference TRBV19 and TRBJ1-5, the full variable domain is DGGITQSPKYLFRKEGQNVTLSCEQNLNHDAMYWYRQDPGQGLRLIYYSQIVNDFQKGDIAEGYSVSREKKESFPLTVTSAQKNPTAFYLCASSRTETYYSNQPQHFGDGTRLSIL.

The CDR3 spells CASSLALAGERKTQYF. DNA for the CDR3: TGTGCCAGCAGCTTAGCACTAGCGGGGGAGAGAAAGACCCAGTACTTC. V usage is TRBV7-2 and J usage is TRBJ2-5, with 11 bases fitting TRBD2. With 0 bases clipped from V and 6 bases from J, the junction kept 6 bases outside the gene matches. This CDR3 is 16 amino acids long. Germline V CDR1 and CDR2: SGHTA, FQGNSA.

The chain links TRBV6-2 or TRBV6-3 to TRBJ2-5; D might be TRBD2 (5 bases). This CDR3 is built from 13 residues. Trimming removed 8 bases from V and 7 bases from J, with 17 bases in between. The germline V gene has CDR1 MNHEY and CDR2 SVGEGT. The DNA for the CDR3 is TGTGCCAGCCGCCGGCCGGGGTTGGGGACCCAGTACTTC. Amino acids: CASRRPGLGTQYF.

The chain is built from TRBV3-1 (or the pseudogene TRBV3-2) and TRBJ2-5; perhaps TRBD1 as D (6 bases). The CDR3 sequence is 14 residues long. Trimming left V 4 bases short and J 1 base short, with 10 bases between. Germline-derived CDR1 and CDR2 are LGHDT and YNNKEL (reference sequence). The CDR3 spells CASSLRTAQETQYF. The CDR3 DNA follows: TGTGCCAGCAGCCTTCGGACAGCCCAAGAGACCCAGTACTTC.

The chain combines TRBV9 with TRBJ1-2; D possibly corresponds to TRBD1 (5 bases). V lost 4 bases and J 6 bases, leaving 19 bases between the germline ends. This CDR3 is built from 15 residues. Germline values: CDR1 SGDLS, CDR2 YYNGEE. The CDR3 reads CASSPWGQVHDGYTF. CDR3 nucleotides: TGTGCCAGCAGCCCCTGGGGCCAGGTCCATGATGGCTACACCTTC.

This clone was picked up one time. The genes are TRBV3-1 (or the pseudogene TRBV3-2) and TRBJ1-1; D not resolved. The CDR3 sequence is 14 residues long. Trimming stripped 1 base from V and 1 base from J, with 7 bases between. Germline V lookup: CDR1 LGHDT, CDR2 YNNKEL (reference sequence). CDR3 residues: CASSQAQENTEAFF. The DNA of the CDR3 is TGTGCCAGCAGCCAAGCGCAGGAGAACACTGAAGCTTTCTTT.

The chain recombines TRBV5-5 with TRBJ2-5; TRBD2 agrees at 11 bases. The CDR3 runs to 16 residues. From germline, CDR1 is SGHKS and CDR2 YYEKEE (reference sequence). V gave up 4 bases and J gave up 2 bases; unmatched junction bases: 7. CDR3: CASSPTSGVTQETQYF. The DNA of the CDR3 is TGTGCCAGCAGCCCGACTAGCGGGGTAACACAAGAGACCCAGTACTTC.

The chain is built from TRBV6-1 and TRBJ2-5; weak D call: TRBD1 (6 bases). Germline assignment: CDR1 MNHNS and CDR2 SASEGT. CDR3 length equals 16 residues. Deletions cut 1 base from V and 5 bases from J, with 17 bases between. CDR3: CASSEGGVGQSETQYF. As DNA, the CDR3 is TGTGCCAGCAGTGAAGGTGGGGTCGGACAGTCGGAGACCCAGTACTTC.

The CDR3 sequence: CASSEQDRSYEQYF. Written as DNA, the CDR3 is TGTGCCAGCAGTGAGCAGGACAGGTCCTACGAGCAGTACTTC. The chain recombines TRBV6-1 with TRBJ2-7; 7 nucleotides align to TRBD1. Trimming at V came to 3 bases and at J to 1 base, leaving 3 bases not matched to a gene. Germline V CDR1 and CDR2: MNHNS, SASEGT. The CDR3 contains 14 residues.

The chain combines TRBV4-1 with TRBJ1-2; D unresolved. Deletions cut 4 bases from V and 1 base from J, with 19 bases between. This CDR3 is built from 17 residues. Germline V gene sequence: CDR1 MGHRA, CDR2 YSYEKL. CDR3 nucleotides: TGCGCCAGCAGCCTCGGACGTATCAGAAACCATAACTATGGCTACACCTTC. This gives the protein CASSLGRIRNHNYGYTF.

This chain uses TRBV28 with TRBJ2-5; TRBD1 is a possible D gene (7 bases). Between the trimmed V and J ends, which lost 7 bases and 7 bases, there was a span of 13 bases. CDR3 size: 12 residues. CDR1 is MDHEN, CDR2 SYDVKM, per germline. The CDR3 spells CASKVQGGTQYF. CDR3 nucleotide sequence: TGTGCCAGCAAAGTGCAGGGGGGGACCCAGTACTTC.

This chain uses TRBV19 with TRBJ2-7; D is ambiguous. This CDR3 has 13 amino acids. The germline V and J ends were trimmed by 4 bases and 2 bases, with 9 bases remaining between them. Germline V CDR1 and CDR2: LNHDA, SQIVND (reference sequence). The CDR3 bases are TGTGCCAGTAGTACGGCGCGGACCTACGAGCAGTACTTC. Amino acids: CASSTARTYEQYF.

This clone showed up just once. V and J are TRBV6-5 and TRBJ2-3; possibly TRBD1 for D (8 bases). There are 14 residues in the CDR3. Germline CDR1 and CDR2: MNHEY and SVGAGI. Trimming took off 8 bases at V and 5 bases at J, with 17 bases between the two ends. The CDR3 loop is CASAGQGGGDTQYF. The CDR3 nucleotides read TGTGCCAGCGCCGGACAGGGAGGGGGAGATACGCAGTATTTT.

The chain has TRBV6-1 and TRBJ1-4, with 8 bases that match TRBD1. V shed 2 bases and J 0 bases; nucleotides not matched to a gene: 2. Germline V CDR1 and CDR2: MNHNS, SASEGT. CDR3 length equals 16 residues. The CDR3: CASSEQGAATNEKLFF. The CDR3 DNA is TGTGCCAGCAGTGAACAGGGGGCTGCAACTAATGAAAAACTGTTTTTT.

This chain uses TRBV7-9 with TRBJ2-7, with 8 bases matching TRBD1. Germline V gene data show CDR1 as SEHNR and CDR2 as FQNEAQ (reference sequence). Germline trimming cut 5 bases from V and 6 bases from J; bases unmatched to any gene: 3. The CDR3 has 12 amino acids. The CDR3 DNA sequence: TGTGCCAGCAGCGCAGGGGGCGGCGAGCAGTACTTC. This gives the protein CASSAGGGEQYF.

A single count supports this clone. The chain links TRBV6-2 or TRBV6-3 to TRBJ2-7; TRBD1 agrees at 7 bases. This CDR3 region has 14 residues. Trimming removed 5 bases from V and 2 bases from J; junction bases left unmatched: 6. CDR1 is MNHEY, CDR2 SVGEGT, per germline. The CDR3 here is CASSTIRGPYEQYF. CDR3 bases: TGTGCCAGCAGTACCATAAGGGGGCCCTACGAGCAGTACTTC.

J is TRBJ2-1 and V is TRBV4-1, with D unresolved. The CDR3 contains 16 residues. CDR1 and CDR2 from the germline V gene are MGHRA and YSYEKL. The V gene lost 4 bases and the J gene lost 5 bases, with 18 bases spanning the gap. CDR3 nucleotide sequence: TGCGCCAGCAGCCTCACAATTGGGATCCGAAACAATGAGCAGTTCTTC. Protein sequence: CASSLTIGIRNNEQFF.

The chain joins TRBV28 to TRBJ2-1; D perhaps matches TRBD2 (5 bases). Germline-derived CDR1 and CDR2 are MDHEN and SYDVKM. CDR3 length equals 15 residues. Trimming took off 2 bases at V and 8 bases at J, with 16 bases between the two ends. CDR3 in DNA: TGTGCCAGCAGTTTAGTGGCCCCAGCGGTCGATGAGCAGTTCTTC. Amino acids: CASSLVAPAVDEQFF.

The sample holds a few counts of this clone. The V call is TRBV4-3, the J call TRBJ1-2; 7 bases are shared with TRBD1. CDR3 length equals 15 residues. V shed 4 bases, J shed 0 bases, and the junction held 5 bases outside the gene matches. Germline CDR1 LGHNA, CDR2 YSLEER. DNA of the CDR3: TGCGCCAGCAGCCGGACCGGGACAGCTAACTATGGCTACACCTTC. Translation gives CASSRTGTANYGYTF.

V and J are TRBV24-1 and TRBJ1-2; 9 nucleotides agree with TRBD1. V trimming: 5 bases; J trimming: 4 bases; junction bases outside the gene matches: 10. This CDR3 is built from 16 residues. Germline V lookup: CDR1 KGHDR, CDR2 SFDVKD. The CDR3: CATSGSRTGEIYGYTF. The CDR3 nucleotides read TGTGCCACCAGTGGTTCCCGGACAGGGGAAATCTATGGCTACACCTTC.

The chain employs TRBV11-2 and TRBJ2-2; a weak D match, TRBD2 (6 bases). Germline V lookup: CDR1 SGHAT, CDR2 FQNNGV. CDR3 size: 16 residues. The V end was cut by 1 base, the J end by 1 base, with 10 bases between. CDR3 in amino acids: CASSLVGGMNTGELFF. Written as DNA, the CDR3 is TGTGCCAGCAGCTTAGTTGGCGGGATGAACACCGGGGAGCTGTTTTTT.

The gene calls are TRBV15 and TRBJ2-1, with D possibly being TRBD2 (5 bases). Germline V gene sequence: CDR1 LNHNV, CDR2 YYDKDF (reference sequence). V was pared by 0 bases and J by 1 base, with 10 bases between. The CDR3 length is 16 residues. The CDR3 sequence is CATSRDRLPSYNEQFF. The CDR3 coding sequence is TGTGCCACCAGCAGAGATCGACTACCTTCCTACAATGAGCAGTTCTTC.

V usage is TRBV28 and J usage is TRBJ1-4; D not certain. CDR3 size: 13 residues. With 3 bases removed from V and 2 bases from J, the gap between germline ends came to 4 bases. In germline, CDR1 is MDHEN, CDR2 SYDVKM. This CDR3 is CASSFPTNEKLFF. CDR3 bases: TGTGCCAGCAGTTTCCCGACTAATGAAAAACTGTTTTTT.

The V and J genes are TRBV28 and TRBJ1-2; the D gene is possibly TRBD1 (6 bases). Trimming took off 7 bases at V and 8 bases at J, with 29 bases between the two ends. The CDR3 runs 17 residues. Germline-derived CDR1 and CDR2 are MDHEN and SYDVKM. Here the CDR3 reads CASKSFTPRDTVGGYTF. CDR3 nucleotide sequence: TGTGCCAGCAAGTCCTTTACCCCCAGGGACACGGTCGGGGGCTACACCTTC.

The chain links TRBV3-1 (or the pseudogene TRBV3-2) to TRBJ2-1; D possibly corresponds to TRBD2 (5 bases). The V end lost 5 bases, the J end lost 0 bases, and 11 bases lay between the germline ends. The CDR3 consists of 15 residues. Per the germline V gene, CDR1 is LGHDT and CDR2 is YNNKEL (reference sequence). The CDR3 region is CASSNLGSSYNEQFF. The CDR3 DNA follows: TGTGCCAGCAGCAACTTGGGGAGCTCCTACAATGAGCAGTTCTTC.